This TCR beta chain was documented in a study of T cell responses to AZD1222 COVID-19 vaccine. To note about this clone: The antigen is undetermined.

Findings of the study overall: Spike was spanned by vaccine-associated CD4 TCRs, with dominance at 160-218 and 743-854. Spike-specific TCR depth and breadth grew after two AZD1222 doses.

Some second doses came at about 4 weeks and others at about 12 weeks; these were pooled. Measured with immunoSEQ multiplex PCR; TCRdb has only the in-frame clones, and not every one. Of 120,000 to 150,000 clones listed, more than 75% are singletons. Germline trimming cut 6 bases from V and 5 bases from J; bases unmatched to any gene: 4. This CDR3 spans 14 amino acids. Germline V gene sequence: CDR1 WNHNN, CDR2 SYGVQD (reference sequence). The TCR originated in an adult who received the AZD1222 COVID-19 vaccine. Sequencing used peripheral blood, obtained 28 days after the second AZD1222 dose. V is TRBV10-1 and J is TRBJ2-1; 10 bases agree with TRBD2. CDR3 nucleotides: TGCGCCAGCAGCCCAGCGGGAGGGCACAATGAGCAGTTCTTC. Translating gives CASSPAGGHNEQFF.